Included here is one TCR beta chain sequence, with context. Its matching antigen is unknown. V gave up 1 base and J gave up 6 bases; unmatched junction bases: 5. The CDR3 length is 16 residues. Germline loops: CDR1 DFQATT, CDR2 SNEGSKA (reference sequence). Cultured CD4+ T-cell DNA underwent Oncomine TCR Beta short-read sequencing. MiXCR was run by TCRdb on the PCR reads, yielding one entry per CDR3 protein. Among approximately 13,000 distinct CDR3 sequences, around 69% were seen once, and the ten largest hold more than 20%. This entry is derived from a study of vaccination and CD4 T cells after COVID-19. Treatment defined: approximately nine-day PBMC culture with coronavirus spike peptide pools or control peptides (ViraFEST assay).

The rearrangement uses TRBV20-1 and TRBJ2-1, with TRBD2 matching 14 bases. Sequenced input: CD4+ T cells from blood, cultured in vitro. The TCR sequence derives from a human donor who had recovered from COVID-19. CDR3: CSARGGTSGSINEQFF. The CDR3 coding sequence is TGCAGTGCTAGAGGGGGGACTAGCGGGAGTATCAATGAGCAGTTCTTC.